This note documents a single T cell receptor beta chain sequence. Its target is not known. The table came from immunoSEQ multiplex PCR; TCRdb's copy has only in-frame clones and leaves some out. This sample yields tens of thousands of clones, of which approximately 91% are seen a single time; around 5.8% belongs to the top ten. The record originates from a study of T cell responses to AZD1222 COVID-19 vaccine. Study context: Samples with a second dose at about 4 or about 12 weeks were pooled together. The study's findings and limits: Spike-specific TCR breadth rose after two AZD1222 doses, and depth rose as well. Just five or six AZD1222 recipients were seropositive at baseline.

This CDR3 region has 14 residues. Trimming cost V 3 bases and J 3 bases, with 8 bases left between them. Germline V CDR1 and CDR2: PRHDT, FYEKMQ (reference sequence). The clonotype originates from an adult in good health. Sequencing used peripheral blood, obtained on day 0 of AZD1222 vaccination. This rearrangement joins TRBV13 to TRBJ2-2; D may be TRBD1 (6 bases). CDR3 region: CASSLRGYTGELFF. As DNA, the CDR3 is TGTGCCAGCAGCTTGAGGGGGTACACCGGGGAGCTGTTTTTT.